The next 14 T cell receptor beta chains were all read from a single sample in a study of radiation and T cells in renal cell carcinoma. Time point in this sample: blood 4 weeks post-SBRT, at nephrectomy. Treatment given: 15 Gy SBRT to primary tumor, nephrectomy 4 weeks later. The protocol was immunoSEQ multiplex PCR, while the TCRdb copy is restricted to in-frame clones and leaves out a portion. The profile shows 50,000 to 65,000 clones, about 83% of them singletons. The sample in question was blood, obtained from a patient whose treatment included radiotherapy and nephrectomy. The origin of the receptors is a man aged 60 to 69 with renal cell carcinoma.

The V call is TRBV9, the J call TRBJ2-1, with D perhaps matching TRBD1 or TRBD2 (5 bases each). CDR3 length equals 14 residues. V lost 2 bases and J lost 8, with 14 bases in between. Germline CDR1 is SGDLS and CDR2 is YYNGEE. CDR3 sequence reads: CASSVGAPWDEQFF. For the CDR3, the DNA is TGTGCCAGCAGCGTCGGGGCCCCATGGGATGAGCAGTTCTTC.

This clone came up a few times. CDR3 bases: TGTGCCAGCAGTGCCCCGGGACAGGGTACCCTGCAGTACTTC. Encoded protein: CASSAPGQGTLQYF. The V gene is TRBV2, the J gene TRBJ2-7, with TRBD1 identical over 9 bases. Per the germline V gene, CDR1 is SNHLY and CDR2 is FYNNEI. Trimming cost V 4 bases and J 9 bases; bases outside gene matches: 10. The length of the CDR3 is 14 residues.

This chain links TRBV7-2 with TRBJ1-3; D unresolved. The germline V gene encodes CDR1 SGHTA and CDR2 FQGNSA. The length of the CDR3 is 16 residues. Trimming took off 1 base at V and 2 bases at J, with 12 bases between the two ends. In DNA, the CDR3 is TGTGCCAGCAGCTTAGTGGTCAGAGATGCTGGAAACACCATATATTTT. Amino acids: CASSLVVRDAGNTIYF.

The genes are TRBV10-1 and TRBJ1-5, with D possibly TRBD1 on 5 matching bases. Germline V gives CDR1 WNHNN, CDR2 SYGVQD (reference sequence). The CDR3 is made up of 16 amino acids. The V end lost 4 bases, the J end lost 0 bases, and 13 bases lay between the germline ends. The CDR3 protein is CASSGGRGTSNQPQHF. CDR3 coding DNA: TGCGCCAGCAGTGGGGGACGGGGGACTAGCAATCAGCCCCAGCATTTT.

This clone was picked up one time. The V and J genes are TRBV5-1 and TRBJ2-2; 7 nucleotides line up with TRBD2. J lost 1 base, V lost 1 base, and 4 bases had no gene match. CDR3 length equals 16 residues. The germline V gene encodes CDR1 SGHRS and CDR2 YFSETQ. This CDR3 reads CASSLRAGENTGELFF. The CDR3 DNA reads TGCGCCAGCAGCTTGCGGGCGGGAGAGAACACCGGGGAGCTGTTTTTT.

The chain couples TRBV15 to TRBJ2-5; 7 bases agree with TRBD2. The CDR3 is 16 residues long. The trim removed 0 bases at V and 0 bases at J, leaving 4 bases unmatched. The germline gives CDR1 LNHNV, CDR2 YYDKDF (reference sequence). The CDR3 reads CATSRDSGNDQETQYF. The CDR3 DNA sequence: TGTGCCACCAGCAGAGACAGCGGGAACGACCAAGAGACCCAGTACTTC. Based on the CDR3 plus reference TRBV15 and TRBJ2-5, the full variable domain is DAMVIQNPRYQVTQFGKPVTLSCSQTLNHNVMYWYQQKSSQAPKLLFHYYDKDFNNEADTPDNFQSRRPNTSFCFLDIRSPGLGDTAMYLCATSRDSGNDQETQYFGPGTRLLVL.

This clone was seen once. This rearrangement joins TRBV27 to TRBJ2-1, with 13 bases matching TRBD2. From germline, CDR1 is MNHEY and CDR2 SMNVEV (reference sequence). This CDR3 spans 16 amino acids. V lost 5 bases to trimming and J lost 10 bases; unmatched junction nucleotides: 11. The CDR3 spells CASSALTSGRPREQFF. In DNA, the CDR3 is TGTGCCAGCAGTGCCTTGACTAGCGGGAGGCCGAGGGAGCAGTTCTTC.

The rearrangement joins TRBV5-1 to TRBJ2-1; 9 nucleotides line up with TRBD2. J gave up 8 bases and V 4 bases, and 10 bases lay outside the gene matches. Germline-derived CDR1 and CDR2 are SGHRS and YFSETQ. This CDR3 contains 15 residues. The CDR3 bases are TGCGCCAGCAGCCTTAGCGGGAGCCGCTCCGATGAGCAGTTCTTC. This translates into CASSLSGSRSDEQFF.

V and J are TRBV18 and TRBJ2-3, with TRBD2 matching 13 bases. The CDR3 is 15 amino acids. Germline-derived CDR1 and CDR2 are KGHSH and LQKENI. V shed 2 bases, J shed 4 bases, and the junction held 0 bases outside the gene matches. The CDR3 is CASSPGLAGADTQYF. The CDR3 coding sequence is TGTGCCAGCTCACCAGGACTAGCGGGAGCAGATACGCAGTATTTT. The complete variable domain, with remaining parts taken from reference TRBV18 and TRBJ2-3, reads NAGVMQNPRHLVRRRGQEARLRCSPMKGHSHVYWYRQLPEEGLKFMVYLQKENIIDESGMPKERFSAEFPKEGPSILRIQQVVRGDSAAYFCASSPGLAGADTQYFGPGTRLTVL.

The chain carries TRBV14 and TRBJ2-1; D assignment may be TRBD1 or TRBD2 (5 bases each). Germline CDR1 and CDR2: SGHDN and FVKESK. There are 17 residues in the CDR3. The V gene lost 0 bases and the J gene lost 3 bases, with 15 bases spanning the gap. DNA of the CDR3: TGTGCCAGCAGCCAAGATCGGGGCGGAATACACTACAATGAGCAGTTCTTC. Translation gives CASSQDRGGIHYNEQFF.

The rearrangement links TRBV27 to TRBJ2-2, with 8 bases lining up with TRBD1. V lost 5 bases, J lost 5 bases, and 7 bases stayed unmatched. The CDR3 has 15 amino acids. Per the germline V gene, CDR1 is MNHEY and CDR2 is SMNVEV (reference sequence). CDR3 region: CASSIRTGFTGELFF. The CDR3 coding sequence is TGTGCCAGCAGTATACGGACAGGGTTTACCGGGGAGCTGTTTTTT.

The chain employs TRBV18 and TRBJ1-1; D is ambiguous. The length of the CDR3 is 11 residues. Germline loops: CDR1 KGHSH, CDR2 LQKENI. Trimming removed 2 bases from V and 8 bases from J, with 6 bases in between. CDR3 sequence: CASSPAKEAFF. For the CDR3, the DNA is TGTGCCAGCTCACCAGCCAAGGAAGCTTTCTTT.

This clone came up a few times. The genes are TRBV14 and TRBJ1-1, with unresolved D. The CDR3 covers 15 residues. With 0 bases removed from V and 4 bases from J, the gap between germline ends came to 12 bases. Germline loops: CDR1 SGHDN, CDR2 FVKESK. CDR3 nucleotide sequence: TGTGCCAGCAGCCAAGATCTTGTAACAGTCACTGAAGCTTTCTTT. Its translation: CASSQDLVTVTEAFF.

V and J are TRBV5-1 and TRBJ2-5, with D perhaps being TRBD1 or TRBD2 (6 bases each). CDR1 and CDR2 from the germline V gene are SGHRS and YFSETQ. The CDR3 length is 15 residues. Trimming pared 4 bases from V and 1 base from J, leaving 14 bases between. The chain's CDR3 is CASSPIGGGQETQYF. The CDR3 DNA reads TGCGCCAGCAGCCCCATCGGGGGCGGCCAAGAGACCCAGTACTTC. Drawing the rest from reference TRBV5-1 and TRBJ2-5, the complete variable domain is KAGVTQTPRYLIKTRGQQVTLSCSPISGHRSVSWYQQTPGQGLQFLFEYFSETQRNKGNFPGRFSGRQFSNSRSEMNVSTLELGDSALYLCASSPIGGGQETQYFGPGTRLLVL.